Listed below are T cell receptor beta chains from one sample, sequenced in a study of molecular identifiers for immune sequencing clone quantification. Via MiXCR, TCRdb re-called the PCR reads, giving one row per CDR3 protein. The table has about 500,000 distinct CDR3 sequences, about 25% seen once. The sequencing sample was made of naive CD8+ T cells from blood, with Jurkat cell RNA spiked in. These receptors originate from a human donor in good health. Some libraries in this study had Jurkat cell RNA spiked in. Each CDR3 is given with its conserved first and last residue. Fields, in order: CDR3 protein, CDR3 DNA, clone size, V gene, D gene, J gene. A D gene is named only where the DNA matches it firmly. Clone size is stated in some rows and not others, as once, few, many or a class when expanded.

CDR3aa: CASSGPFGRGADTQYF
CDR3nt: TGTGCCAGCAGCGGACCCTTCGGAAGGGGGGCAGATACGCAGTATTTT
abundance: few
v_gene: TRBV9
d_gene: -
j_gene: TRBJ2-3

CDR3aa: CASSYSRAGEGKTQYF
CDR3nt: TGTGCCAGCAGTTACTCTCGAGCGGGAGAAGGGAAGACCCAGTACTTC
abundance: few
v_gene: TRBV6-5
d_gene: TRBD2
j_gene: TRBJ2-5

CDR3aa: CAWSGGGTDTQYF
CDR3nt: TGTGCCTGGAGTGGGGGTGGCACAGATACGCAGTATTTT
abundance: few
v_gene: TRBV30
d_gene: -
j_gene: TRBJ2-3

CDR3aa: CSARDLTANPNTQYF
CDR3nt: TGCAGTGCTAGAGATCTGACGGCCAACCCTAATACGCAGTATTTT
abundance: few
v_gene: TRBV20-1
d_gene: -
j_gene: TRBJ2-3

CDR3aa: CSARMAAGHYEQYF
CDR3nt: TGCAGTGCTAGAATGGCAGCGGGGCACTACGAGCAGTACTTC
abundance: many
v_gene: TRBV20-1
d_gene: TRBD2
j_gene: TRBJ2-7

CDR3aa: CAWNLQGSGANVLTF
CDR3nt: TGTGCCTGGAACCTACAGGGCTCTGGGGCCAACGTCCTGACTTTC
abundance: -
v_gene: TRBV30
d_gene: -
j_gene: TRBJ2-6

CDR3aa: CATSRDREYYTEAFF
CDR3nt: TGTGCCACCAGCAGAGATAGGGAATATTACACTGAAGCTTTCTTT
abundance: -
v_gene: TRBV15
d_gene: -
j_gene: TRBJ1-1

CDR3aa: CTSRNGASYGDEQYF
CDR3nt: TGTACCAGCAGAAACGGGGCGAGCTATGGGGACGAGCAGTACTTC
abundance: -
v_gene: TRBV7-9
d_gene: -
j_gene: TRBJ2-7

CDR3aa: CAWCEQGANQPQHF
CDR3nt: TGTGCCTGGTGTGAACAGGGGGCGAATCAGCCCCAGCATTTT
abundance: few
v_gene: TRBV30
d_gene: TRBD1
j_gene: TRBJ1-5

CDR3aa: CASSYSTGYGYGYTF
CDR3nt: TGTGCCAGCAGTTACTCGACAGGGTACGGCTATGGCTACACCTTC
abundance: few
v_gene: TRBV6-2/TRBV6-3
d_gene: TRBD1
j_gene: TRBJ1-2

CDR3aa: CASSLSGPPVDTQYF
CDR3nt: TGTGCCAGCAGCTTATCGGGTCCTCCGGTAGATACGCAGTATTTT
abundance: few
v_gene: TRBV7-9
d_gene: -
j_gene: TRBJ2-3

CDR3aa: CASSPTGTSDSYEQYF
CDR3nt: TGTGCCAGCAGCCCCACCGGGACTAGCGACTCCTACGAGCAGTACTTC
abundance: -
v_gene: TRBV9
d_gene: TRBD2
j_gene: TRBJ2-7

CDR3aa: CASSVGGRAPEQYF
CDR3nt: TGTGCCAGCAGCGTAGGTGGGAGGGCCCCCGAGCAGTACTTC
abundance: few
v_gene: TRBV9
d_gene: TRBD2
j_gene: TRBJ2-7

CDR3aa: CASSNSTVQNEKLFF
CDR3nt: TGTGCCAGCAGTAATAGCACGGTACAGAATGAAAAACTGTTTTTT
abundance: few
v_gene: TRBV13
d_gene: -
j_gene: TRBJ1-4

CDR3aa: CASSAHDWSYNEQFF
CDR3nt: TGTGCCAGCAGCGCTCATGACTGGTCCTACAATGAGCAGTTCTTC
abundance: few
v_gene: TRBV9
d_gene: -
j_gene: TRBJ2-1

CDR3aa: CASSQDSVGAPNTEAFF
CDR3nt: TGCGCCAGCAGCCAAGATTCCGTGGGGGCGCCGAACACTGAAGCTTTCTTT
abundance: few
v_gene: TRBV4-1
d_gene: -
j_gene: TRBJ1-1

CDR3aa: CASRRSGGATEAFF
CDR3nt: TGTGCCAGCAGACGCTCAGGGGGAGCGACTGAAGCTTTCTTT
abundance: few
v_gene: TRBV7-9
d_gene: TRBD1
j_gene: TRBJ1-1

CDR3aa: CASSQDMYSNQPQHF
CDR3nt: TGCGCCAGCAGCCAAGACATGTATAGCAATCAGCCCCAGCATTTT
abundance: few
v_gene: TRBV4-3
d_gene: -
j_gene: TRBJ1-5

CDR3aa: CASRTGTGFAEQFF
CDR3nt: TGTGCCAGCAGAACCGGGACAGGGTTTGCTGAGCAGTTCTTC
abundance: many
v_gene: TRBV12-3/TRBV12-4
d_gene: TRBD1
j_gene: TRBJ2-1

CDR3aa: CASSIVVGVRSQPQHF
CDR3nt: TGTGCCAGTAGTATAGTGGTGGGGGTAAGGAGTCAGCCCCAGCATTTT
abundance: few
v_gene: TRBV19
d_gene: -
j_gene: TRBJ1-5

CDR3aa: CRCAGTDSYEQYF
CDR3nt: TGCAGATGTGCCGGGACTGACTCCTACGAGCAGTACTTC
abundance: -
v_gene: TRBV20-1
d_gene: -
j_gene: TRBJ2-7

CDR3aa: CASRISGEPQHF
CDR3nt: TGTGCCAGTAGGATCTCAGGGGAGCCCCAGCATTTT
abundance: few
v_gene: TRBV19
d_gene: -
j_gene: TRBJ1-5

CDR3aa: CASSLAGRNSPLHF
CDR3nt: TGTGCCAGCAGTTTGGCAGGCCGGAATTCACCCCTCCACTTT
abundance: many
v_gene: TRBV27
d_gene: -
j_gene: TRBJ1-6

CDR3aa: CSAAGGENTGELFF
CDR3nt: TGCAGCGCCGCCGGGGGGGAAAACACCGGGGAGCTGTTTTTT
abundance: many
v_gene: TRBV29-1
d_gene: TRBD2
j_gene: TRBJ2-2

CDR3aa: CNVDAGGPQYF
CDR3nt: TGCAACGTTGACGCAGGGGGCCCCCAGTACTTC
abundance: -
v_gene: TRBV29-1
d_gene: TRBD1
j_gene: TRBJ2-5

CDR3aa: CASRQQETQYF
CDR3nt: TGTGCCAGCAGACAACAAGAGACCCAGTACTTC
abundance: many
v_gene: TRBV6-6
d_gene: -
j_gene: TRBJ2-5

CDR3aa: CASSPGTIPYNEQFF
CDR3nt: TGTGCCAGCAGTCCCGGGACAATACCCTACAATGAGCAGTTCTTC
abundance: few
v_gene: TRBV6-5
d_gene: -
j_gene: TRBJ2-1

CDR3aa: CASSQAVSGSEYNEQFF
CDR3nt: TGCGCCAGCAGCCAAGCGGTTAGCGGGAGTGAGTACAATGAGCAGTTCTTC
abundance: few
v_gene: TRBV4-3
d_gene: TRBD2
j_gene: TRBJ2-1

CDR3aa: CASEKGRGSYNEQFF
CDR3nt: TGTGCCAGCGAGAAGGGCAGGGGTTCCTACAATGAGCAGTTCTTC
abundance: -
v_gene: TRBV12-3/TRBV12-4
d_gene: -
j_gene: TRBJ2-1

CDR3aa: CASSLFASGSTDTQYF
CDR3nt: TGTGCCAGCAGTTTATTCGCTAGCGGAAGCACAGATACGCAGTATTTT
abundance: many
v_gene: TRBV28
d_gene: TRBD2
j_gene: TRBJ2-3

CDR3aa: CASSHGQGGEQYF
CDR3nt: TGCGCCAGCAGCCACGGACAGGGTGGCGAGCAGTACTTC
abundance: -
v_gene: TRBV4-1
d_gene: TRBD1
j_gene: TRBJ2-7

CDR3aa: CASRGSSGSSYEQYF
CDR3nt: TGTGCCAGCAGGGGGAGCAGCGGGAGCTCCTACGAGCAGTACTTC
abundance: few
v_gene: TRBV2
d_gene: TRBD2
j_gene: TRBJ2-7

CDR3aa: CASRQSSAYEQYF
CDR3nt: TGTGCCAGTCGACAGTCGTCAGCCTACGAGCAGTACTTC
abundance: many
v_gene: TRBV14
d_gene: -
j_gene: TRBJ2-7